Presented here are 25 T cell receptor beta chains from one specimen sequenced in a study of cytomegalovirus exposure and HLA in healthy donors. PCR employed 60 Vbeta and 13 Jbeta primers. The repertoire was sequenced with immunoSEQ multiplex PCR; TCRdb's copy has only in-frame clones and lacks some. Counted here are fewer than 95,000 clones, 85% occurring once; the ten biggest clones make up about 7%. Sequenced input: PBMCs. These receptors all come from a man aged 35 to 55 in good health and CMV-seropositive.

V and J are TRBV19 and TRBJ1-5; D is undetermined. Germline lookup yields CDR1 LNHDA and CDR2 SQIVND (reference sequence). The CDR3 runs to 14 residues. V gave up 0 bases and J gave up 7 bases, with 10 bases separating them. The CDR3 DNA is TGTGCCAGTAGTATAGAGGGCAGCCCGCAGCCCCAGCATTTT. Translated: CASSIEGSPQPQHF.

CDR3 protein: CASSQLVSSYNEQFF. The CDR3 bases are TGTGCCAGCAGCCAACTGGTTAGCTCCTACAATGAGCAGTTCTTC. The chain is built from TRBV7-6 and TRBJ2-1; D is unclear. Germline V CDR1 and CDR2: SGHVS, FNYEAQ. Trimming took 5 bases from V and 0 from J, leaving 11 bases between them. The CDR3 has 15 residues.

The chain employs TRBV19 and TRBJ1-2; no reliable D call. This CDR3 is 14 amino acids long. V was cut by 5 bases and J by 3 bases, with 13 bases left in between. The germline gives CDR1 LNHDA, CDR2 SQIVND (reference sequence). The CDR3 DNA is TGTGCCAGTAGTTGGAGGGAATTCTACTATGGCTACACCTTC. Protein sequence: CASSWREFYYGYTF.

This clone was seen a handful of times. The rearrangement links TRBV4-2 to TRBJ2-3; D perhaps matches TRBD1 (6 bases). There are 14 residues in the CDR3. CDR1 and CDR2 (germline): LGHNA, YNFKEQ. V gave up 5 bases and J gave up 6 bases, with 15 bases separating them. This chain's CDR3 is CASSLQGQRDTQYF. CDR3 bases: TGTGCCAGCAGCTTACAGGGTCAGAGGGATACGCAGTATTTT.

The V and J genes are TRBV28 and TRBJ2-7, with 7 bases lining up with TRBD2. The germline gives CDR1 MDHEN, CDR2 SYDVKM. The CDR3 has 14 amino acids. With V trimmed by 6 bases and J by 7 bases, 12 bases remained unmatched. CDR3 in DNA: TGTGCCAGCAGCCAGCCGGGACTCGGGGGGGAGCAGTACTTC. As protein: CASSQPGLGGEQYF.

The chain couples TRBV5-1 to TRBJ2-7; 8 nucleotides match TRBD2. CDR3 length: 13 amino acids. The germline CDR1 and CDR2 sequences are SGHRS and YFSETQ. The V gene end was trimmed by 7 bases and the J gene end by 0 bases; junction bases not matched to a gene: 3. Written as DNA, the CDR3 is TGCGCCAGCGGTAGCGGGATCTCCTACGAGCAGTACTTC. Its protein product is CASGSGISYEQYF.

On this clone: One end of the junction varies from germline; a read error may be responsible. V is TRBV29-1 and J is TRBJ1-5, with D maybe TRBD1 (6 bases). The CDR3 sequence is 17 residues long. Per germline, CDR1 SQVTM and CDR2 ANQGSEA. The CDR3 sequence: CSVEALTGRGSNRPQHF. In DNA form, the CDR3 reads TGCAGCGTTGAAGCCCTTACAGGGAGGGGTAGCAATCGGCCCCAGCATTTT.

The chain uses TRBV9 and TRBJ2-3; 11 bases map to TRBD2. The V gene's germline CDR1 is SGDLS and CDR2 YYNGEE. The trim removed 0 bases at V and 6 bases at J, leaving 9 bases unmatched. This CDR3 comprises 17 residues. This CDR3 reads CASSVGVSGGAPDTQYF. The CDR3 bases are TGTGCCAGCAGCGTAGGAGTTAGCGGGGGGGCTCCGGATACGCAGTATTTT.

The chain combines TRBV16 with TRBJ2-7, with D unresolved. The CDR3 length is 13 residues. Trimming stripped 4 bases from V and 3 bases from J, with 10 bases between. Germline values: CDR1 KGHSY, CDR2 FQNENV. The CDR3 nucleotides are TGTGCCAGCAGCCCGTCAGGCGACTACGAGCAGTACTTC. Protein sequence: CASSPSGDYEQYF.

The sample holds one count of this clone. This rearrangement joins TRBV5-1 to TRBJ1-2; 9 nucleotides align to TRBD1. Germline CDR1 is SGHRS and CDR2 is YFSETQ. Germline trimming cut 2 bases from V and 0 bases from J; bases unmatched to any gene: 8. This CDR3 has 17 residues. CDR3 in DNA: TGCGCCAGCAGCTTAGGGACAGGGATTAGCTCTAACTATGGCTACACCTTC. This codes for CASSLGTGISSNYGYTF. The variable domain in full, completed from reference TRBV5-1 and TRBJ1-2, reads KAGVTQTPRYLIKTRGQQVTLSCSPISGHRSVSWYQQTPGQGLQFLFEYFSETQRNKGNFPGRFSGRQFSNSRSEMNVSTLELGDSALYLCASSLGTGISSNYGYTFGSGTRLTVV.

The chain is built from TRBV5-1 and TRBJ2-1, with a tentative D call TRBD2 (6 bases). Trimming pared 0 bases from V and 6 bases from J, leaving 7 bases between. Germline lookup yields CDR1 SGHRS and CDR2 YFSETQ. CDR3 length equals 13 residues. In DNA, the CDR3 is TGCGCCAGCAGCTTGGGGGACTTCAATGAGCAGTTCTTC. As protein: CASSLGDFNEQFF.

This clone was counted a single time. The chain's CDR3 is CASSRQEYNSPLHF. DNA for the CDR3: TGTGCCAGCTCACGACAGGAGTATAATTCACCCCTCCACTTT. The chain employs TRBV18 and TRBJ1-6; a possible D gene is TRBD1 (6 bases). This CDR3 contains 14 residues. Germline values: CDR1 KGHSH, CDR2 LQKENI. Trimming cost V 4 bases and J 4 bases, with 8 bases left between them.

The CDR3 protein is CASTLLDGSSYNEQFF. The CDR3 bases are TGTGCCAGCACCCTACTAGACGGCAGCTCCTACAATGAGCAGTTCTTC. The gene calls are TRBV28 and TRBJ2-1, with a possible D match to TRBD2 (5 bases). The CDR3 covers 16 residues. Trimming pared 7 bases from V and 0 bases from J, leaving 16 bases between. CDR1 is MDHEN, CDR2 SYDVKM, per germline. Variable domain in full (rest from reference TRBV28 and TRBJ2-1): DVKVTQSSRYLVKRTGEKVFLECVQDMDHENMFWYRQDPGLGLRLIYFSYDVKMKEKGDIPEGYSVSREKKERFSLILESASTNQTSMYLCASTLLDGSSYNEQFFGPGTRLTVL.

Only one count was recorded for this clone. V usage is TRBV20-1 and J usage is TRBJ2-5; D not certain. The CDR3 contains 11 residues. Germline V CDR1 and CDR2: DFQATT, SNEGSKA (reference sequence). The V and J ends lost 3 bases and 5 bases respectively, with 7 bases between them. CDR3 sequence: CSASVGETQYF. The DNA of the CDR3 is TGCAGTGCTAGCGTCGGGGAGACCCAGTACTTC.

Comments on this clone: In the same sample, other DNA sequences code for this CDR3. This chain joins TRBV11-3 and TRBJ2-5, with D perhaps matching TRBD1 (5 bases). The germline V gene has CDR1 SGHNT and CDR2 YENEEA. The ends were cut back, 1 base at V and 5 bases at J, with 11 bases in the middle. The CDR3 has 14 residues. CDR3 region: CASSLGAGWETQYF. CDR3 bases: TGTGCCAGCAGCTTAGGGGCAGGGTGGGAGACCCAGTACTTC.

V usage is TRBV6-1 and J usage is TRBJ2-1; 14 bases agree with TRBD2. With 3 bases clipped from V and 5 bases from J, the junction kept 3 bases outside the gene matches. Germline values: CDR1 MNHNS, CDR2 SASEGT. The CDR3 runs to 16 residues. CDR3 loop: CASSDGLAGGNNEQFF. CDR3 coding DNA: TGTGCCAGCAGTGACGGACTAGCGGGAGGAAACAATGAGCAGTTCTTC.

This clone was detected a few times. The CDR3 protein is CASSQTGGNTEAFF. As DNA, the CDR3 is TGTGCCAGCAGCCAGACAGGGGGGAACACTGAAGCTTTCTTT. The rearrangement links TRBV11-2 to TRBJ1-1, with 9 bases identical to TRBD1. CDR1 and CDR2 from the germline V gene are SGHAT and FQNNGV. This CDR3 comprises 14 residues. After removal of 5 bases from V and 1 base from J, the junction contained 2 bases not matched to a gene. Based on the CDR3 plus reference TRBV11-2 and TRBJ1-1, the full variable domain is EAGVAQSPRYKIIEKRQSVAFWCNPISGHATLYWYQQILGQGPKLLIQFQNNGVVDDSQLPKDRFSAERLKGVDSTLKIQPAKLEDSAVYLCASSQTGGNTEAFFGQGTRLTVV.

This chain connects TRBV28 to TRBJ1-2; D not resolved. The V end was cut by 6 bases, the J end by 4 bases, with 9 bases between. This CDR3 spans 12 amino acids. Looked up from germline, CDR1 is MDHEN and CDR2 is SYDVKM. CDR3 region: CASRVVSYGYTF. CDR3 in DNA: TGTGCCAGCAGAGTAGTGAGCTATGGCTACACCTTC.

The chain combines TRBV6-1 with TRBJ2-1, with 11 positions matching TRBD2. The CDR3 extends over 15 amino acids. Germline V gives CDR1 MNHNS, CDR2 SASEGT. Trimming removed 4 bases from V and 6 bases from J; junction bases left unmatched: 5. CDR3 nucleotide sequence: TGTGCCAGCAGTGTTTTTAGCGGGGGGGCCAATGAGCAGTTCTTC. It is translated as CASSVFSGGANEQFF.

The chain employs TRBV19 and TRBJ2-3, with TRBD1 as a possible D gene (5 bases). The germline gives CDR1 LNHDA, CDR2 SQIVND (reference sequence). The CDR3 spans 15 residues. The germline V and J ends were trimmed by 5 bases and 3 bases, with 15 bases remaining between them. The CDR3 DNA sequence: TGTGCCAGTAGTTGGGGCGAATGGGCAACAGATACGCAGTATTTT. It yields the protein CASSWGEWATDTQYF.

The rearrangement joins TRBV9 to TRBJ2-1; weak D call: TRBD2 (5 bases). The V end lost 3 bases, the J end lost 9 bases, and 25 bases lay between the germline ends. Germline lookup yields CDR1 SGDLS and CDR2 YYNGEE. The CDR3 is made up of 17 amino acids. CDR3 loop: CASSEAPGSALDGEQFF. The CDR3 DNA sequence: TGTGCCAGCAGCGAGGCCCCGGGTAGCGCCCTGGATGGTGAGCAGTTCTTC.

This chain connects TRBV15 to TRBJ2-3, with D possibly matching TRBD2 (6 bases). The germline CDR1 and CDR2 sequences are LNHNV and YYDKDF (reference sequence). The CDR3 extends over 15 amino acids. Trimming removed 2 bases from V and 1 base from J, with 10 bases in between. CDR3 coding DNA: TGTGCCACCAGCAGACAAGGGGAGGGCACAGATACGCAGTATTTT. The encoded protein is CATSRQGEGTDTQYF.

This clone was counted once. This chain uses TRBV18 with TRBJ2-7; 7 bases agree with TRBD1. Germline loops: CDR1 KGHSH, CDR2 LQKENI. The CDR3 consists of 13 residues. Trimming at V came to 5 bases and at J to 5 bases, leaving 6 bases not matched to a gene. The chain's CDR3 is CASSSGGRDEQYF. DNA of the CDR3: TGTGCCAGCTCATCAGGGGGTCGCGACGAGCAGTACTTC.

The chain joins TRBV5-1 to TRBJ2-3; D is undetermined. V shed 2 bases and J shed 0 bases, with 7 bases lying between them. The length of the CDR3 is 14 residues. Per the germline V gene, CDR1 is SGHRS and CDR2 is YFSETQ. CDR3 sequence: CASSLRESTDTQYF. The DNA of the CDR3 is TGCGCCAGCAGCTTAAGAGAGAGCACAGATACGCAGTATTTT.

The rearrangement uses TRBV5-4 and TRBJ2-3; TRBD2 is a possible D gene (5 bases). The ends were cut back, 5 bases at V and 0 bases at J, with 16 bases in the middle. CDR1 is SGHNT, CDR2 YYREEE, per germline (reference sequence). The CDR3 has 16 amino acids. In DNA, the CDR3 is TGTGCCAGCAGTTCGCCTCAGAGGGATAGCACAGATACGCAGTATTTT. It specifies CASSSPQRDSTDTQYF.